The 19 T cell receptor beta chains presented below share a single source sample, sequenced in a study of shared clonotypes between healthy human individuals. Data came from immunoSEQ multiplex PCR; TCRdb stores just in-frame clones and leaves some out. The table includes roughly 700,000 clones, approximately 79% detected once. The specimen was memory CD4+ T cells sorted from blood. The sample's subset: CD45RA-negative fraction. These TCRs come from a woman aged 25 to 39 in good health.

With regard to this clone: Within the sample, other DNA sequences also encode this same CDR3. The chain links TRBV9 to TRBJ2-7, with 7 positions matching TRBD1. This CDR3 contains 13 residues. Trimming removed 3 bases from V and 2 bases from J; junction bases left unmatched: 2. CDR1 is SGDLS and CDR2 is YYNGEE in the germline V gene. The CDR3 protein is CASSATGAYEQYF. In DNA, the CDR3 is TGTGCCAGCAGCGCCACAGGGGCCTACGAGCAGTACTTC. The whole variable domain, filled in from reference TRBV9 and TRBJ2-7, reads DSGVTQTPKHLITATGQRVTLRCSPRSGDLSVYWYQQSLDQGLQFLIQYYNGEERAKGNILERFSAQQFPDLHSELNLSSLELGDSALYFCASSATGAYEQYFGPGTRLTVT.

There are a few counts of this clone. The V and J genes are TRBV6-5 and TRBJ1-3; D unclear. The CDR3 loop spans 15 amino acids. CDR1 is MNHEY and CDR2 is SVGAGI in the germline V gene. The V end was cut by 0 bases, the J end by 2 bases, with 8 bases between. The CDR3 protein is CASSYSFLAGNTIYF. In DNA, the CDR3 is TGTGCCAGCAGTTACTCGTTTCTAGCTGGAAACACCATATATTTT.

This clone was seen a handful of times. The rearrangement joins TRBV19 to TRBJ2-5, with D maybe TRBD2 (6 bases). CDR1 and CDR2 (germline): LNHDA, SQIVND (reference sequence). V was pared by 8 bases and J by 0 bases, with 19 bases between. The CDR3 is 16 amino acids. CDR3 coding DNA: TGTGCCAGTTCCTCGGCGGGGTTAGTTTACCAAGAGACCCAGTACTTC. Its protein product is CASSSAGLVYQETQYF.

This chain joins TRBV28 and TRBJ2-1; weak D call: TRBD2 (5 bases). Germline V lookup: CDR1 MDHEN, CDR2 SYDVKM. The CDR3 is 16 residues long. Between the trimmed V and J ends, which lost 5 bases and 6 bases, there was a span of 20 bases. The CDR3 loop reads CASSPIRRRGSNEQFF. Written as DNA, the CDR3 is TGTGCCAGCAGTCCCATCCGACGGAGAGGGAGCAATGAGCAGTTCTTC.

The V gene is TRBV7-8, the J gene TRBJ1-1, with unresolved D. The CDR3 sequence is 14 residues long. Trimming stripped 1 base from V and 1 base from J, with 7 bases between. Germline V gene data show CDR1 as SGHVS and CDR2 as FQNEAQ. CDR3 in amino acids: CASSLDQTNTEAFF. The CDR3 coding sequence is TGTGCCAGCAGCTTAGATCAAACGAACACTGAAGCTTTCTTT.

V and J are TRBV2 and TRBJ1-4; D unresolved. The CDR3 has 12 residues. Deletions cut 8 bases from V and 4 bases from J, with 8 bases between. Germline CDR1 SNHLY, CDR2 FYNNEI. CDR3 nucleotide sequence: TGTGCCAGCCGACAAGTTAATGAAAAACTGTTTTTT. It specifies CASRQVNEKLFF.

This CDR3 reads CASSLDSGNTEAFF. The CDR3 DNA reads TGCGCCAGCAGCTTGGATTCCGGGAACACTGAAGCTTTCTTT. The chain recombines TRBV5-1 with TRBJ1-1; D remains unclear. Trimming removed 0 bases at V and 1 base at J, with 7 bases between. This CDR3 spans 14 amino acids. Germline values: CDR1 SGHRS, CDR2 YFSETQ.

The genes are TRBV5-1 and TRBJ1-1; D may be TRBD1 (6 bases). V lost 5 bases and J lost 3, with 17 bases in between. Germline V CDR1 and CDR2: SGHRS, YFSETQ. This CDR3 has 15 residues. The CDR3 DNA sequence: TGCGCCAGCAGATTCAGGGGCGACGGGGACACTGAAGCTTTCTTT. Residues: CASRFRGDGDTEAFF.

The V gene is TRBV4-2, the J gene TRBJ1-5; D is undetermined. The CDR3 spans 15 residues. The V end lost 5 bases, the J end lost 2 bases, and 13 bases lay between the germline ends. Germline V lookup: CDR1 LGHNA, CDR2 YNFKEQ. CDR3 region: CASSAVEGGNQPQHF. CDR3 DNA: TGTGCCAGCAGCGCCGTAGAGGGAGGCAATCAGCCCCAGCATTTT.

The V gene is TRBV5-4, the J gene TRBJ2-7; 9 bases are shared with TRBD2. This CDR3 has 15 amino acids. V trimming: 4 bases; J trimming: 2 bases; junction bases outside the gene matches: 7. CDR1 SGHNT and CDR2 YYREEE come from the germline V gene (reference sequence). The CDR3 coding sequence is TGTGCCAGCAGCCCGGATAGGACTAGCGCCTACGAGCAGTACTTC. Translating it yields CASSPDRTSAYEQYF. Variable domain in full (rest from reference TRBV5-4 and TRBJ2-7): ETGVTQSPTHLIKTRGQQVTLRCSSQSGHNTVSWYQQALGQGPQFIFQYYREEENGRGNFPPRFSGLQFPNYSSELNVNALELDDSALYLCASSPDRTSAYEQYFGPGTRLTVT.

This clone was recorded many times. The V and J genes are TRBV29-1 and TRBJ2-5, with TRBD2 identical over 10 bases. V gave up 2 bases and J gave up 1 base; unmatched junction bases: 1. Germline V gives CDR1 SQVTM, CDR2 ANQGSEA. The CDR3 runs 14 residues. CDR3 protein: CSVETSGVQETQYF. As DNA, the CDR3 is TGCAGCGTTGAAACTAGCGGGGTCCAAGAGACCCAGTACTTC.

This clone was counted a few times. This chain joins TRBV25-1 and TRBJ2-7, with 10 bases that match TRBD1. Per germline, CDR1 MGHDK and CDR2 SYGVNS. Trimming took 3 bases from V and 2 from J; bases not matched to a gene: 1. The CDR3 spans 14 residues. In DNA form, the CDR3 reads TGTGCCAGCAGTGAGACAGGGGGCGCCTACGAGCAGTACTTC. It specifies CASSETGGAYEQYF.

This clone was detected a few times. Other DNA sequences from this sample encode an identical CDR3 as well. CDR3: CASSQLAGVNEQFF. CDR3 nucleotides: TGTGCCAGCAGTCAACTAGCGGGAGTCAATGAGCAGTTCTTC. The genes are TRBV2 and TRBJ2-1, with TRBD2 matching 11 bases. The junction had 3 bases not matched to a gene; V was cut back by 5 bases and J by 6 bases. Per the germline V gene, CDR1 is SNHLY and CDR2 is FYNNEI. The CDR3 totals 14 residues.

This chain links TRBV11-2 with TRBJ1-2, with a possible D match to TRBD1 (5 bases). The germline V gene encodes CDR1 SGHAT and CDR2 FQNNGV. Trimming cost V 2 bases and J 1 base, with 8 bases left between them. The CDR3 totals 14 residues. The CDR3 is CASSLTDSNYGYTF. The DNA for the CDR3 is TGTGCCAGCAGCTTAACCGACAGTAACTATGGCTACACCTTC.

This clone was seen ten or more times. The rearrangement uses TRBV15 and TRBJ2-7, with D hard to call. The CDR3 loop spans 12 amino acids. From germline, CDR1 is LNHNV and CDR2 YYDKDF (reference sequence). The V gene lost 1 base and the J gene lost 6 bases, with 7 bases spanning the gap. Here the CDR3 reads CATSRGVGEQYF. The CDR3 bases are TGTGCCACCAGCAGAGGGGTGGGCGAGCAGTACTTC.

The chain combines TRBV7-2 with TRBJ2-5, with 14 nucleotides matching TRBD2. The J segment lost 11 bases and the V segment lost 5 bases, leaving 10 bases of the junction unmatched. Germline CDR1 reads SGHTA; CDR2 reads FQGNSA. This CDR3 is built from 15 residues. The CDR3 region has the DNA TGTGCCAGCAGCGTGGGACTAGCGGGAGCTTATGAGCAGTACTTC. It yields the protein CASSVGLAGAYEQYF.

The rearrangement links TRBV4-2 to TRBJ2-7; 9 positions agree with TRBD2. The CDR3 covers 16 residues. Germline values: CDR1 LGHNA, CDR2 YNFKEQ. After removal of 3 bases from V and 4 bases from J, the junction contained 10 bases not matched to a gene. CDR3 sequence: CASSHTASGIAYEQYF. Here the CDR3 DNA reads TGTGCCAGCAGCCATACGGCTAGCGGGATTGCGTACGAGCAGTACTTC.

Here the CDR3 DNA reads TGTGCCAGCAGTTTCATCCTTTGGGGGAGGAGGGGCCATGAGCAGTTCTTC. Translating it yields CASSFILWGRRGHEQFF. The V and J genes are TRBV27 and TRBJ2-1; TRBD2 is a possible D gene (6 bases). The germline gives CDR1 MNHEY, CDR2 SMNVEV (reference sequence). Trimming left V 3 bases short and J 8 bases short, with 23 bases between. CDR3 length equals 17 residues.

The chain employs TRBV7-9 and TRBJ2-7; the D is unclear. The V end was cut by 1 base, the J end by 5 bases, with 9 bases between. The CDR3 is 13 amino acids. Germline V gene data show CDR1 as SEHNR and CDR2 as FQNEAQ (reference sequence). CDR3 coding DNA: TGTGCCAGCAGCTTAGGGTTGGCGGACGAGCAGTACTTC. Translation gives CASSLGLADEQYF.